The 22 T cell receptor beta chains reported below all come from one sample, sequenced in a study of T cell repertoires in breast cancer. A second nested PCR with blocking oligonucleotides suppressed unpaired genes. A single record per CDR3 protein comes from TCRdb applying MiXCR to the emulsion pairing reads. This table has about 4,400 distinct CDR3 sequences, under 45% appearing once. The expanded emulsion RT-PCR method captured paired alpha and beta chains from CD8+ T cells. The sample was CD8+ T cells. The receptor source for this set is a pool of human donors with breast cancer or a healthy control (not recorded which).

The gene calls are TRBV6-2 or TRBV6-3 and TRBJ1-5; TRBD1 might be the D (6 bases). The V gene's germline CDR1 is MNHEY and CDR2 SVGEGT. Trimming shortened V by 2 bases and J by 6 bases, and 11 bases separated the two germline ends. The CDR3 has 14 residues. The CDR3 coding sequence is TGTGCCAGCAGTTACAAGGGGGGAGGTCAGCCCCAGCATTTT. Protein product: CASSYKGGGQPQHF.

The J gene is TRBJ1-2, the V gene TRBV19, with a possible D match to TRBD1 (5 bases). Per the germline V gene, CDR1 is LNHDA and CDR2 is SQIVND (reference sequence). The CDR3 contains 13 residues. Between the trimmed V and J ends, which lost 4 bases and 5 bases, there was a span of 11 bases. The CDR3 nucleotides read TGTGCCAGTAGTAAGGAGGGGAAATATGGCTACACCTTC. Residues: CASSKEGKYGYTF.

The genes are TRBV9 and TRBJ2-1; 7 nucleotides agree with TRBD1. After removal of 4 bases from V and 8 bases from J, the junction contained 9 bases not matched to a gene. The V gene's germline CDR1 is SGDLS and CDR2 YYNGEE. This CDR3 has 14 residues. The CDR3 nucleotides read TGTGCCAGCAGCTCGAGGGACAGTAGGGATGAGCAGTTCTTC. It encodes CASSSRDSRDEQFF.

To note about this clonotype: An end of the junction differs from the germline gene, which may be a read error. The rearrangement uses TRBV2 and TRBJ2-7, with 9 bases lining up with TRBD1. The CDR3 sequence is 14 residues long. The germline CDR1 and CDR2 sequences are SNHLY and FYNNEI. The CDR3 is CASNVKQGASEQCF. The CDR3 DNA is TGTGCCAGCAATGTCAAACAGGGGGCAAGTGAGCAGTGCTTC.

This clonotype was recorded many times. This sequence joins TRBV7-9 and TRBJ2-2, with 7 bases lining up with TRBD1. The CDR3 runs to 15 residues. The germline gives CDR1 SEHNR, CDR2 FQNEAQ (reference sequence). V shed 4 bases, J shed 4 bases, and the junction held 6 bases outside the gene matches. CDR3 region: CASSSKNRGTGELFF. The CDR3 nucleotides read TGTGCCAGCAGCTCTAAAAACAGGGGCACCGGGGAGCTGTTTTTT.

Remarks on this clonotype: At one end the junction does not follow the germline gene, possibly because of a read error. The rearrangement uses TRBV14 and TRBJ1-2, with D possibly matching TRBD1 (5 bases). The CDR3 has 13 amino acids. Germline loops: CDR1 SGHDN, CDR2 FVKESK. CDR3 protein: CASEERGGNGYTF. The DNA for the CDR3 is TGTGCCAGCGAAGAGAGGGGAGGCAATGGCTACACCTTT. Using reference TRBV14 and TRBJ1-2 for the parts outside the CDR3, the full variable domain is EAGVTQFPSHSVIEKGQTVTLRCDPISGHDNLYWYRRVMGKEIKFLLHFVKESKQDESGMPNNRFLAERTGGTYSTLKVQPAELEDSGVYFCASEERGGNGYTFGSGTRLTVV.

This clonotype was counted many times. The rearrangement joins TRBV7-6 to TRBJ2-2, with D maybe TRBD2 (6 bases). CDR1 and CDR2 (germline): SGHVS, FNYEAQ. This CDR3 contains 15 residues. The V gene lost 7 bases and the J gene lost 3 bases, with 15 bases spanning the gap. In nucleotides, the CDR3 is TGTGCCAGCACTTCTGGCGGGACGGACACCGGGGAGCTGTTTTTT. Its translation: CASTSGGTDTGELFF.

As for this clonotype: This may arise from a read error, as a much more abundant clone is one base away. J is TRBJ1-2 and V is TRBV3-1; 8 bases align to TRBD1. Germline V gene lookup returns CDR1 LGHDT and CDR2 YNNKEL (reference sequence). This CDR3 is built from 13 residues. The CDR3 here is CAGSGTGFLGYTF. In DNA, the CDR3 is TGTGCCGGCAGCGGGACAGGCTTTCTCGGCTACACCTTC.

A word on this clonotype: This sequence may be a read error, since a much larger clone differs from it by one base. The V and J genes are TRBV4-1 and TRBJ1-2; D may be TRBD1 (5 bases). V lost 1 base and J 5 bases, leaving 17 bases between the germline ends. This CDR3 is 16 amino acids long. CDR1 and CDR2 from the germline V gene are MGHRA and YSYEKL. The CDR3 loop is CASSQVSVRTTYGYTF. CDR3 DNA sequence: TGCGCCAGCAGCCAAGTTTCGGTTAGGACAACATATGGCTACACCTTC.

The chain links TRBV11-2 to TRBJ2-3; TRBD2 matches 11 bases. Unmatched junction bases numbered 12, after V lost 0 bases and J lost 4 bases. Germline assignment: CDR1 SGHAT and CDR2 FQNNGV. The CDR3 runs to 19 residues. This CDR3 is CASSLDLILAGGPPDTQYF. The CDR3 nucleotides are TGTGCCAGCAGCTTAGATTTGATCTTAGCGGGAGGGCCCCCAGATACGCAGTATTTT.

This clonotype was observed at least ten times. The rearrangement joins TRBV5-4 to TRBJ2-7; 9 bases align to TRBD1. CDR1 and CDR2 (germline): SGHNT, YYREEE (reference sequence). CDR3 length: 15 residues. V shed 4 bases, J shed 6 bases, and the junction held 11 bases outside the gene matches. The CDR3 DNA follows: TGTGCCAGCAGCCAGATAGGGACAGGGACGGTCGAGCAGTACTTC. Encoded protein: CASSQIGTGTVEQYF.

This clonotype was detected only a few times. This rearrangement joins TRBV11-3 to TRBJ2-4; tentatively, D is TRBD2 (6 bases). Germline V gene sequence: CDR1 SGHNT, CDR2 YENEEA. This CDR3 contains 15 residues. V gave up 5 bases and J gave up 1 base, with 12 bases separating them. CDR3 DNA sequence: TGTGCCAGCAGCCAGCGGGCGGATGCCAAAAACATTCAGTACTTC. Translating gives CASSQRADAKNIQYF.

Concerning this clonotype itself: The CDR3 end shows no conserved phenylalanine or tryptophan, and so a read error is likely. This chain connects TRBV6-2 or TRBV6-3 to TRBJ1-2, with D perhaps TRBD1 (5 bases). Looked up from germline, CDR1 is MNHEY and CDR2 is SVGEGT. With 4 bases removed from V and 0 bases from J, the gap between germline ends came to 18 bases. This CDR3 contains 17 residues. The CDR3 nucleotides read TGTGCCAGCAGTTCAAGGCAGGGCCCGATCTCTAACTATGGCTACACCCTC. Translating it yields CASSSRQGPISNYGYTL.

This clonotype was counted only a few times. The rearrangement uses TRBV29-1 and TRBJ1-2; D unclear. The germline V gene encodes CDR1 SQVTM and CDR2 ANQGSEA. Trimming removed 6 bases from V and 0 bases from J, with 8 bases in between. This CDR3 is built from 12 residues. The CDR3 spells CSVRATNYGYTF. DNA of the CDR3: TGCAGCGTCCGGGCCACTAACTATGGCTACACCTTC.

This clonotype was detected ten times or more. The CDR3 spells CATSRGRTSGGTDTQYF. The CDR3 nucleotides read TGTGCCACCAGCAGAGGACGTACTAGCGGGGGAACAGATACGCAGTATTTT. This sequence joins TRBV15 and TRBJ2-3; TRBD2 aligns across 11 bases. In germline, CDR1 is LNHNV, CDR2 YYDKDF (reference sequence). The CDR3 has 17 residues. V gave up 1 base and J gave up 3 bases; unmatched junction bases: 6.

This clonotype occurred once. A single base separates this from a much larger clone, so it may be a read error. This rearrangement joins TRBV6-1 to TRBJ1-2; the match to TRBD1 covers 8 bases. Germline V gene sequence: CDR1 MNHNS, CDR2 SASEGT. The CDR3 loop spans 15 amino acids. In DNA, the CDR3 is TGTGCCAGCACCATGGACAGGGAGAGGGACTATGGCTACGCCTTC. Protein sequence: CASTMDRERDYGYAF.

The chain combines TRBV20-1 with TRBJ2-5; the D gene is possibly TRBD2 (6 bases). The V and J ends lost 3 bases and 5 bases respectively, with 7 bases between them. The CDR3 runs to 11 residues. CDR1 is DFQATT and CDR2 is SNEGSKA in the germline V gene (reference sequence). Here the CDR3 reads CSASGSETQYF. The DNA for the CDR3 is TGCAGTGCTAGCGGGAGCGAGACCCAGTACTTC.

This clonotype was recorded a few times. The chain employs TRBV29-1 and TRBJ2-1; 10 bases agree with TRBD1. V shed 6 bases, J shed 7 bases, and the junction held 9 bases outside the gene matches. Per the germline V gene, CDR1 is SQVTM and CDR2 is ANQGSEA. The CDR3 totals 14 residues. DNA of the CDR3: TGCAGCGTCAAGACAGGGGGCGTTGAGAATGAGCAGTTCTTC. It translates to CSVKTGGVENEQFF.

This clonotype was picked up a small number of times. The chain is built from TRBV3-1 and TRBJ2-2; D is possibly TRBD1 (5 bases). Germline V gene lookup returns CDR1 LGHDT and CDR2 YNNKEL (reference sequence). V was clipped by 1 base and J by 11 bases, with 11 bases between them. This CDR3 spans 13 amino acids. The CDR3 nucleotides read TGTGCCAGCAGCCAAGGACAGAGAACAGAGCTGTTTTTT. It specifies CASSQGQRTELFF. Full variable domain (outside the CDR3, taken from reference TRBV3-1 and TRBJ2-2): DTAVSQTPKYLVTQMGNDKSIKCEQNLGHDTMYWYKQDSKKFLKIMFSYNNKELIINETVPNRFSPKSPDKAHLNLHINSLELGDSAVYFCASSQGQRTELFFGEGSRLTVL.

To note about this clonotype: Relative to the germline gene, one junction end is altered; a read error may explain this. The chain uses TRBV27 and TRBJ2-1, with TRBD1 matching 9 bases. The CDR3 covers 15 residues. Germline V gene sequence: CDR1 MNHEY, CDR2 SMNVEV (reference sequence). The CDR3 DNA reads TGTGCCAGCAGGAATACAGGGGGCTACCACAATGAGCCGTGCTTC. Amino acid sequence: CASRNTGGYHNEPCF.

This clonotype is categorized as large (0.1 to 1%). The J gene is TRBJ2-5, the V gene TRBV28; D is ambiguous. Germline assignment: CDR1 MDHEN and CDR2 SYDVKM. The CDR3 contains 12 residues. The ends were cut back, 4 bases at V and 3 bases at J, with 6 bases in the middle. For the CDR3, the DNA is TGTGCCAGCAGTTCTATTAAAGAGACCCAGTACTTC. Translating it yields CASSSIKETQYF.

The gene calls are TRBV19 and TRBJ1-2; 8 bases align to TRBD1. V shed 10 bases and J 1 base; nucleotides not matched to a gene: 8. This CDR3 is 14 amino acids long. CDR1 and CDR2 from the germline V gene are LNHDA and SQIVND (reference sequence). CDR3 nucleotide sequence: TGTGCCACCCAGGGACAGGAGATTAACTATGGCTACACCTTC. Translating it yields CATQGQEINYGYTF. The full variable domain, rest sourced from reference TRBV19 and TRBJ1-2, is DGGITQSPKYLFRKEGQNVTLSCEQNLNHDAMYWYRQDPGQGLRLIYYSQIVNDFQKGDIAEGYSVSREKKESFPLTVTSAQKNPTAFYLCATQGQEINYGYTFGSGTRLTVV.